One and the same sample provided the 14 T cell receptor beta chains below, sequenced in a study of cytomegalovirus exposure and HLA in healthy donors. Vbeta (60) and Jbeta (13) primers were used in the PCR. Measured with immunoSEQ multiplex PCR; TCRdb has only the in-frame clones, and not every one. Of about 94,000 clones in the sample, roughly 86% were seen once. Specimen: PBMCs. These receptors were obtained from a human donor in good health.

The genes are TRBV7-2 and TRBJ1-1; D may be TRBD1 (5 bases). The CDR3 totals 15 residues. The germline gives CDR1 SGHTA, CDR2 FQGNSA. V shed 5 bases and J shed 3 bases, with 16 bases lying between them. The CDR3 reads CASSAQGRRDTEAFF. DNA of the CDR3: TGTGCCAGCAGCGCTCAGGGTCGCCGGGACACTGAAGCTTTCTTT.

The J gene is TRBJ1-2, the V gene TRBV5-1; 7 positions match TRBD1. Germline assignment: CDR1 SGHRS and CDR2 YFSETQ. V lost 4 bases to trimming and J lost 0 bases; unmatched junction nucleotides: 3. CDR3 length: 14 residues. The CDR3 nucleotides read TGCGCCAGCAGCGTCGGGACAGCTAACTATGGCTACACCTTC. It translates to CASSVGTANYGYTF. Complete variable domain (other parts from reference TRBV5-1 and TRBJ1-2): KAGVTQTPRYLIKTRGQQVTLSCSPISGHRSVSWYQQTPGQGLQFLFEYFSETQRNKGNFPGRFSGRQFSNSRSEMNVSTLELGDSALYLCASSVGTANYGYTFGSGTRLTVV.

This chain joins TRBV5-1 and TRBJ2-7; 11 bases are a match to TRBD1. Germline assignment: CDR1 SGHRS and CDR2 YFSETQ. Trimming cost V 2 bases and J 6 bases; bases outside gene matches: 13. The CDR3 has 17 amino acids. CDR3: CASSFNPGQGVASEQYF. CDR3 coding DNA: TGCGCCAGCAGCTTTAACCCGGGACAGGGGGTTGCGAGCGAGCAGTACTTC.

The chain uses TRBV9 and TRBJ1-4, with D possibly matching TRBD1 (5 bases). The CDR3 contains 17 residues. CDR1 is SGDLS and CDR2 is YYNGEE in the germline V gene. With 0 bases removed from V and 5 bases from J, the gap between germline ends came to 17 bases. CDR3 DNA sequence: TGTGCCAGCAGCGTAGGACTGAGGGGAGGGCCCAATGAAAAACTGTTTTTT. It is translated as CASSVGLRGGPNEKLFF. The full variable domain, rest sourced from reference TRBV9 and TRBJ1-4, is DSGVTQTPKHLITATGQRVTLRCSPRSGDLSVYWYQQSLDQGLQFLIQYYNGEERAKGNILERFSAQQFPDLHSELNLSSLELGDSALYFCASSVGLRGGPNEKLFFGSGTQLSVL.

About this clone: A read error may account for a junction end that differs from germline. The DNA for the CDR3 is TGTGCTAGCAGCTTAGGATCGTCGGGTGGGGGGTTCGAGCAGTACTTC. Encoded protein: CASSLGSSGGGFEQYF. The V gene is TRBV7-7, the J gene TRBJ2-7, with a tentative D call TRBD2 (6 bases). Per germline, CDR1 SSHAT and CDR2 FNYEAQ (reference sequence). The CDR3 is 16 amino acids.

This chain connects TRBV19 to TRBJ1-5, with D hard to call. This CDR3 region has 14 residues. Germline CDR1 is LNHDA and CDR2 is SQIVND (reference sequence). V was pared by 9 bases and J by 6 bases, with 18 bases between. The CDR3 sequence is CASWEGREGQPQHF. The CDR3 DNA is TGTGCCAGCTGGGAAGGGAGGGAGGGTCAGCCCCAGCATTTT.

The chain links TRBV7-6 to TRBJ2-7; TRBD1 matches 9 bases. Germline lookup yields CDR1 SGHVS and CDR2 FNYEAQ. The CDR3 covers 15 residues. Unmatched junction bases numbered 8, after V lost 3 bases and J lost 5 bases. In DNA, the CDR3 is TGTGCCAGCAGCTTCTCCGACAGGGGGAACGACGAGCAGTACTTC. Amino acids: CASSFSDRGNDEQYF.

The chain uses TRBV18 and TRBJ2-1; 10 bases fit TRBD2. In germline, CDR1 is KGHSH, CDR2 LQKENI. This CDR3 comprises 16 residues. Germline trimming cut 1 base from V and 5 bases from J; bases unmatched to any gene: 5. The CDR3 DNA sequence: TGTGCCAGCTCACCACAGTCAGCGGGGGGGAACAATGAGCAGTTCTTC. Translating gives CASSPQSAGGNNEQFF. Full variable domain (remainder filled in from reference TRBV18 and TRBJ2-1): NAGVMQNPRHLVRRRGQEARLRCSPMKGHSHVYWYRQLPEEGLKFMVYLQKENIIDESGMPKERFSAEFPKEGPSILRIQQVVRGDSAAYFCASSPQSAGGNNEQFFGPGTRLTVL.

This chain links TRBV25-1 with TRBJ2-7; TRBD1 matches 10 bases. With V trimmed by 10 bases and J by 5 bases, 11 bases remained unmatched. Germline values: CDR1 MGHDK, CDR2 SYGVNS. The CDR3 is 14 amino acids. The CDR3 nucleotides are TGTGCCACCGGGAGGGACAGGGGTAGGAACGAGCAGTACTTC. Translating it yields CATGRDRGRNEQYF.

This rearrangement joins TRBV6-6 to TRBJ2-7, with TRBD2 identical over 11 bases. The CDR3 sequence is 15 residues long. Germline CDR1 and CDR2: MNHNY and SVGAGI (reference sequence). V trimming: 2 bases; J trimming: 3 bases; junction bases outside the gene matches: 3. The CDR3 DNA sequence: TGTGCCAGCAGTTACGCCGGGACTAGCGGCTACGAGCAGTACTTC. Its translation: CASSYAGTSGYEQYF.

This sequence joins TRBV28 and TRBJ2-2, with TRBD2 matching over 9 bases. The CDR3 has 15 amino acids. Germline CDR1 is MDHEN and CDR2 is SYDVKM. V lost 7 bases, J lost 6 bases, and 9 bases stayed unmatched. Written as DNA, the CDR3 is TGTGCCAGCAACATAGCGGGAGAGGGTCCCGGGGAGCTGTTTTTT. It is translated as CASNIAGEGPGELFF.

The CDR3 region has the DNA TGTGCCAGCAGCCCGTACAGGGGGGTCTCTGGAAACACCATATATTTT. Amino acid sequence: CASSPYRGVSGNTIYF. The chain employs TRBV9 and TRBJ1-3; 8 bases map to TRBD1. The CDR3 length is 16 residues. V shed 4 bases and J 0 bases; nucleotides not matched to a gene: 6. The germline CDR1 and CDR2 sequences are SGDLS and YYNGEE.

The chain employs TRBV19 and TRBJ1-4; 9 bases map to TRBD1. This CDR3 region has 14 residues. In germline, CDR1 is LNHDA, CDR2 SQIVND (reference sequence). V gave up 5 bases and J gave up 4 bases; unmatched junction bases: 2. As DNA, the CDR3 is TGTGCCAGTAGTGGGACAGGGATTAATGAAAAACTGTTTTTT. Amino acids: CASSGTGINEKLFF.

This chain connects TRBV11-2 to TRBJ2-7, with TRBD2 identical over 9 bases. There are 17 residues in the CDR3. Germline V CDR1 and CDR2: SGHAT, FQNNGV. V dropped 0 bases and J dropped 1; count of bases not matched to a gene: 7. This chain's CDR3 is CASSLDTLAGRSYEQYF. The CDR3 bases are TGTGCCAGCAGCTTAGATACCCTAGCGGGAAGGTCCTACGAGCAGTACTTC.